A selection of T cell receptor beta chains follows, all from one sample in a study of cytomegalovirus exposure and HLA in healthy donors. The method was immunoSEQ multiplex PCR; TCRdb's version includes in-frame clones alone and lacks a portion of them. The sample carries roughly 130,000 clones, around 86% recorded once. Sample: PBMCs. Receptors were obtained from a man in his late teens or twenties in good health and CMV-seronegative. Both conserved end residues are part of each CDR3. A D gene is named only where the DNA matches it firmly. Some rows have no size entry. The others give once, few or many, or a class for an expanded clone.

size,D,J,V,length,CDR3,DNA
NA,NA,TRBJ1-2,TRBV30,12,CAWERGGRWYTF,TGTGCCTGGGAGCGGGGGGGGAGATGGTACACCTTC
NA,NA,TRBJ2-1,TRBV7-9,16,CASSLVPSNTDNEQFF,TGTGCCAGCAGCTTAGTGCCCTCTAATACTGACAATGAGCAGTTCTTC
few,TRBD1,TRBJ2-7,TRBV5-1,13,CASRRDRGLEQYF,TGCGCCAGCAGACGGGACAGGGGATTAGAGCAGTACTTC
NA,NA,TRBJ1-5,TRBV27,13,CASAQGSNQPQHF,TGTGCCAGCGCACAGGGTAGCAATCAGCCCCAGCATTTT
NA,NA,TRBJ1-1,TRBV29-1,13,CSSPGRGYTEAFF,TGCAGCTCACCCGGACGGGGGTACACTGAAGCTTTCTTT
NA,TRBD1,TRBJ1-5,TRBV18,16,CASSPQRQGGNQPQHF,TGTGCCAGCTCACCACAGAGACAGGGGGGCAATCAGCCCCAGCATTTT
NA,TRBD1,TRBJ1-4,TRBV7-2,13,CASSPKDREKLFF,TGTGCCAGCAGCCCGAAGGACAGGGAAAAACTGTTTTTT
NA,TRBD2,TRBJ2-7,TRBV7-2,15,CASSSAGLAGEWQYF,TGTGCCAGCAGCTCCGCGGGACTAGCGGGGGAATGGCAGTACTTC
NA,NA,TRBJ1-6,TRBV6-5,15,CASSYAGTGDSPLHF,TGTGCCAGCAGTTACGCTGGAACTGGAGATTCACCCCTCCACTTT
NA,NA,TRBJ2-6,TRBV5-1,13,CASGNSGANVLTF,TGTGCCAGCGGCAACTCTGGGGCCAACGTCCTGACTTTC
NA,TRBD1,TRBJ1-2,TRBV28,13,CASSYRGGYGYTF,TGTGCCAGCAGCTACAGGGGCGGCTATGGCTACACCTTC
NA,TRBD1,TRBJ1-2,TRBV28,15,CASTHVLAGGRGYTF,TGTGCCAGCACCCATGTCCTGGCAGGGGGGAGGGGCTACACCTTC
few,NA,TRBJ1-6,TRBV27,16,CASSLWSSSYNSPLHF,TGTGCCAGCAGTTTATGGTCGAGCTCCTATAATTCACCCCTCCACTTT
NA,TRBD2,TRBJ2-1,TRBV7-9,17,CASSSRRSSGSYNEQFF,TGTGCCAGCAGCTCTCGACGCAGTAGCGGGTCCTACAATGAGCAGTTCTTC
NA,NA,TRBJ1-4,TRBV30,11,CAWSPGEKLFF,TGTGCCTGGAGCCCAGGGGAAAAACTGTTTTTT
NA,NA,TRBJ1-2,TRBV10-3,14,CAISESRGGYGYTF,TGTGCCATCAGTGAGTCCCGGGGGGGCTATGGCTACACCTTC
few,TRBD1,TRBJ1-1,TRBV5-1,15,CASSFLTGDGTEAFF,TGCGCCAGCAGCTTCTTGACAGGGGATGGCACTGAAGCTTTCTTT
NA,NA,TRBJ1-1,TRBV2,15,CASSETPDRFTEAFF,TGTGCCAGCAGTGAAACACCGGACAGATTCACTGAAGCTTTCTTT
NA,TRBD1,TRBJ1-1,TRBV7-9,15,CASSPGQGMNTEAFF,TGTGCCAGCAGCCCCGGACAGGGGATGAACACTGAAGCTTTCTTT
NA,TRBD1,TRBJ1-2,TRBV7-3,12,CASSRTGDGYTF,TGTGCCAGCAGTCGGACAGGGGATGGCTACACCTTC
NA,NA,TRBJ1-2,TRBV15,15,CATSRDRSRDDGYTF,TGTGCCACCAGCAGAGATCGATCCAGGGATGATGGCTACACCTTC
once,NA,TRBJ1-2,TRBV15,14,CATSRGTELYGYTF,TGTGCCACCAGCAGAGGGACAGAACTCTATGGCTACACCTTC
NA,NA,TRBJ1-3,TRBV7-9,14,CASSPSISGNTIYF,TGTGCCAGCAGCCCTTCTATTTCTGGAAACACCATATATTTT
NA,NA,TRBJ2-1,TRBV19,11,CASQEYNEQFF,TGTGCCAGTCAAGAGTACAATGAGCAGTTCTTC
NA,NA,TRBJ1-1,TRBV30,13,CAWSPPTITEAFF,TGTGCCTGGAGTCCCCCTACGATCACTGAAGCTTTCTTT
NA,NA,TRBJ1-4,TRBV28,16,CASSGQLLATNEKLFF,TGTGCCAGCAGTGGACAGCTCCTAGCAACTAATGAAAAACTGTTTTTT
NA,NA,TRBJ1-2,TRBV6-1,15,CASSEAVTALYGYTF,TGTGCCAGCAGTGAAGCGGTAACAGCCCTTTATGGCTACACCTTC
NA,TRBD1,TRBJ2-7,TRBV6-1,12,CASSRTGFGQYF,TGTGCCAGCAGCCGGACAGGATTTGGGCAGTACTTC
NA,NA,TRBJ1-1,TRBV5-6,16,CASSPMTGRLNTEAFF,TGTGCCAGCAGCCCGATGACAGGCCGCCTGAACACTGAAGCTTTCTTT
NA,NA,TRBJ1-2,TRBV5-5,16,CASRMGAGSLLGGYTF,TGTGCCAGCAGAATGGGGGCAGGGTCTCTGTTAGGTGGCTACACCTTC
NA,NA,TRBJ2-3,TRBV7-2,11,CASNREDTQYF,TGTGCCAGCAACAGGGAAGATACGCAGTATTTT
NA,TRBD1,TRBJ1-6,TRBV27,14,CASSLGQANSPLHF,TGTGCCAGCAGTTTGGGACAGGCTAATTCACCCCTCCACTTT
NA,NA,TRBJ1-5,TRBV5-5,16,CASSYRDSPINQPQHF,TGTGCCAGCAGCTACCGGGACTCCCCGATCAATCAGCCCCAGCATTTT
NA,TRBD1,TRBJ1-3,TRBV28,16,CASSPLLDRGPNTIYF,TGTGCCAGCAGTCCCCTCCTCGACAGGGGCCCAAACACCATATATTTT
NA,TRBD2,TRBJ2-7,TRBV30,16,CAWSVGISSGGYEQYF,TGTGCCTGGAGTGTGGGGATAAGTAGCGGGGGCTACGAGCAGTACTTC
NA,NA,TRBJ1-1,TRBV7-9,15,CASSPRGTVNTEAFF,TGTGCCAGCAGCCCGCGGGGGACGGTGAACACTGAAGCTTTCTTT
few,TRBD2,TRBJ2-3,TRBV6-4,14,CASSSGEGTDTQYF,TGTGCCAGCAGCTCGGGGGAGGGGACAGATACGCAGTATTTT
few,NA,TRBJ1-4,TRBV9,17,CASSVGAFTATNEKLFF,TGTGCCAGCAGCGTCGGAGCTTTTACTGCAACTAATGAAAAACTGTTTTTT
NA,NA,TRBJ2-7,TRBV5-1,13,CASSLTSPYEQYF,TGCGCCAGCAGCTTGACCAGTCCCTACGAGCAGTACTTC
NA,TRBD1,TRBJ2-7,TRBV5-1,14,CASSLETGGSEQYF,TGCGCCAGCAGCTTGGAGACAGGGGGAAGCGAGCAGTACTTC
NA,TRBD1,TRBJ2-1,TRBV5-6,15,CASSGDRISDNEQFF,TGTGCCAGCAGCGGGGACAGAATTTCGGACAATGAGCAGTTCTTC
NA,NA,TRBJ1-2,TRBV30,11,CAWSRLYGYTF,TGTGCCTGGAGTCGACTCTATGGCTACACCTTC